This is a list of T cell receptor beta chains from one sample in a study of cytomegalovirus exposure and HLA in healthy donors. Profiling relied on immunoSEQ multiplex PCR, and the TCRdb table lists in-frame clones only, not all of them. The sample gives around 84,000 clones, roughly 80% of which show up once; 2.5% to 4% is in the top ten. Specimen: PBMCs. Receptors originate from a man in his fifties or sixties in good health and CMV-seronegative. Each CDR3 is given with its conserved first and last residue. The D gene is left open where the match is weak. Clone sizes are given selectively: once, few, many, or a class where the clone is expanded.

v_gene	j_gene	d_gene	abundance	CDR3aa	CDR3nt
TRBV7-3	TRBJ2-2	.	.	CASSSGHTTGELFF	TGTGCCAGCAGCTCGGGACACACAACCGGGGAGCTGTTTTTT
TRBV19	TRBJ2-1	.	.	CASSIALRGNEQFF	TGTGCCAGTAGTATAGCACTCAGGGGCAATGAGCAGTTCTTC
TRBV28	TRBJ2-6	.	.	CASKGAGASSGANVLTF	TGTGCCAGCAAAGGGGCTGGGGCAAGCTCTGGGGCCAACGTCCTGACTTTC
TRBV6-5	TRBJ2-7	.	few	CASSSTTYSYEQYF	TGTGCCAGCAGTTCGACAACCTACTCCTACGAGCAGTACTTC
TRBV7-9	TRBJ1-5	.	.	CASSLDRTENQPQHF	TGTGCCAGCAGCTTAGATCGGACAGAAAATCAGCCCCAGCATTTT
TRBV5-8	TRBJ1-2	TRBD1	.	CASSLVPRGLLSYYGYTF	TGTGCCAGCAGCTTGGTACCCAGGGGGCTCCTGTCTTACTATGGCTACACCTTC
TRBV19	TRBJ2-5	TRBD1	once	CASSLKTGTGTVEETQYF	TGTGCCAGTAGCCTTAAAACGGGAACCGGGACAGTCGAGGAGACCCAGTACTTC
TRBV30	TRBJ1-1	.	once	CAWIQRTEAFF	TGTGCCTGGATTCAGCGCACTGAAGCTTTCTTT
TRBV6-6	TRBJ2-5	.	few	CASSSRVVTQETQYF	TGTGCCAGCAGTTCCCGAGTAGTAACCCAAGAGACCCAGTACTTC
TRBV6-1	TRBJ1-1	.	once	CASSGRQAAGLRAFF	TGTGCCAGCAGTGGAAGACAGGCCGCGGGTCTAAGGGCTTTCTTT
TRBV9	TRBJ1-2	.	once	CASSPVPRGYGYTF	TGTGCCAGCAGCCCCGTGCCGCGAGGCTATGGCTACACCTTC
TRBV18	TRBJ1-1	.	.	CASSPRQQNTEAFF	TGTGCCAGCTCACCAAGACAGCAGAACACTGAAGCTTTCTTT
TRBV23-1	TRBJ2-7	.	.	CASSPRTTPSMGEQYF	TGCGCCAGCAGTCCCCGGACTACGCCTAGCATGGGGGAGCAGTACTTC
TRBV7-2	TRBJ2-5	TRBD2	.	CASSSPTSPETQYF	TGTGCCAGCAGCTCCCCGACTAGCCCGGAGACCCAGTACTTC
TRBV15	TRBJ2-3	.	.	CATSMKVSSGTDTQYF	TGTGCCACCAGCATGAAAGTTAGCTCCGGCACAGATACGCAGTATTTT
TRBV15	TRBJ1-5	.	.	CATSPLDQPQHF	TGTGCCACCAGCCCTCTTGATCAGCCCCAGCATTTT
TRBV7-9	TRBJ2-5	TRBD1	.	CASRQGQETQYF	TGTGCCAGCCGACAGGGACAAGAGACCCAGTACTTC
TRBV19	TRBJ1-5	TRBD1	once	CASSTGQGIGQPQHF	TGTGCCAGTAGTACCGGACAGGGAATAGGTCAGCCCCAGCATTTT
TRBV30	TRBJ2-7	.	few	CAWGPRGKQYF	TGTGCCTGGGGCCCCAGGGGTAAGCAGTACTTC
TRBV5-6	TRBJ2-3	.	.	CASSPLRVRHTDTQYF	TGTGCCAGCAGCCCCCTGCGGGTCCGTCACACAGATACGCAGTATTTT
TRBV30	TRBJ1-6	.	.	CAWSPRQSVLDSPLHF	TGTGCCTGGAGCCCGCGACAGTCAGTATTGGATTCACCCCTCCACTTT
TRBV18	TRBJ2-7	TRBD1	.	CASSSGQGRPYEQYF	TGTGCCAGCTCATCCGGACAGGGCCGACCTTACGAGCAGTACTTC
TRBV5-8	TRBJ2-1	.	.	CASSLEDRDYNEQFF	TGTGCCAGCAGCTTGGAGGACAGAGACTACAATGAGCAGTTCTTC
TRBV7-3	TRBJ2-3	TRBD2	.	CASSYSGGAGTDTQYF	TGTGCCAGCAGCTATAGCGGGGGGGCGGGCACAGATACGCAGTATTTT
TRBV4-3	TRBJ2-1	TRBD2	once	CASSQVAGGFVEQFF	TGCGCCAGCAGCCAAGTGGCGGGGGGTTTTGTGGAGCAGTTCTTC
TRBV7-8	TRBJ1-1	.	.	CASSTVVNTEAFF	TGTGCCAGCAGCACCGTAGTGAACACTGAAGCTTTCTTT
TRBV15	TRBJ2-3	.	.	CATSRDRMAQYF	TGTGCCACCAGCAGAGATAGAATGGCGCAGTATTTT
TRBV18	TRBJ2-1	TRBD1	.	CASSVAGTGSYNEQFF	TGTGCCAGCTCAGTCGCCGGGACAGGTTCCTACAATGAGCAGTTCTTC
TRBV27	TRBJ2-2	.	.	CASSLSQTGTGELFF	TGTGCCAGCAGTTTATCGCAGACGGGCACCGGGGAGCTGTTTTTT
TRBV5-1	TRBJ1-3	.	.	CASSLAPGGRENTIYF	TGCGCCAGCAGCCTAGCCCCGGGGGGACGAGAAAACACCATATATTTT
TRBV5-4	TRBJ2-7	.	once	CASSLGSQRLSYEQYF	TGTGCCAGCAGCTTGGGCTCCCAAAGACTTTCCTACGAGCAGTACTTC
TRBV19	TRBJ1-5	TRBD1	few	CASSPTPTGGVQPQHF	TGTGCCAGTAGTCCCACCCCGACAGGGGGCGTTCAGCCCCAGCATTTT
TRBV19	TRBJ1-1	TRBD1	.	CASSRPGTGMNTEAFF	TGTGCCAGTAGTAGGCCTGGGACAGGGATGAACACTGAAGCTTTCTTT
TRBV5-1	TRBJ2-3	.	.	CASYSGRAGPDTQYF	TGCGCCAGCTACTCCGGTCGGGCGGGTCCGGATACGCAGTATTTT
TRBV9	TRBJ2-1	TRBD2	.	CASSQTSGGDEQFF	TGTGCCAGCAGCCAAACTAGCGGGGGGGATGAGCAGTTCTTC
TRBV9	TRBJ2-7	TRBD2	.	CASSESVAGGSCEQYF	TGTGCCAGCAGCGAGAGCGTAGCGGGGGGCTCATGCGAGCAGTACTTC
TRBV5-4	TRBJ2-4	.	once	CASSSLGGGKNIQYF	TGTGCCAGCAGCTCGTTGGGGGGTGGCAAAAACATTCAGTACTTC
TRBV7-6	TRBJ1-3	.	.	CASSLEAQTVDSGNTIYF	TGTGCCAGCAGCTTAGAGGCTCAGACAGTGGACTCTGGAAACACCATATATTTT
TRBV30	TRBJ1-5	.	.	CAWSLGSDNQPQHF	TGTGCCTGGAGCCTCGGGAGCGACAATCAGCCCCAGCATTTT
TRBV9	TRBJ2-5	.	.	CASSPQGTRETQYF	TGTGCCAGCAGCCCGCAGGGGACAAGAGAGACCCAGTACTTC
TRBV6-1	TRBJ1-5	.	.	CASSEAGGYSNQPQHF	TGTGCCAGCAGTGAAGCGGGGGGGTATAGCAATCAGCCCCAGCATTTT
TRBV6-4	TRBJ1-1	.	.	CASSDFQGTEAFF	TGTGCCAGCAGTGACTTTCAGGGAACTGAAGCTTTCTTT
TRBV7-9	TRBJ2-1	.	few	CASSFVRLPFIYSNEQFF	TGTGCCAGCAGCTTCGTGAGACTACCTTTCATCTATTCCAATGAGCAGTTCTTC
TRBV18	TRBJ2-7	.	.	CASSPDKGFEQYF	TGTGCCAGCTCACCAGACAAGGGGTTCGAGCAGTACTTC
TRBV14	TRBJ1-1	.	.	CASSQVDRDCSPNTEAFF	TGTGCCAGCAGCCAAGTAGATCGGGATTGTTCTCCGAACACTGAAGCTTTCTTT
TRBV6-1	TRBJ2-7	TRBD1	few	CAISERDRGLYEQYF	TGTGCCATCAGTGAGCGGGACAGGGGGCTATACGAGCAGTACTTC
TRBV5-6	TRBJ1-1	.	.	CASSLATEAFF	TGTGCCAGCAGCTTGGCTACTGAAGCTTTCTTT
TRBV15	TRBJ1-5	.	.	CATSVTGLQPQHF	TGTGCCACCAGCGTTACAGGTTTACAGCCCCAGCATTTT
TRBV29-1	TRBJ2-2	TRBD1	.	CSVERTGNTGELFF	TGCAGCGTTGAACGGACAGGAAACACCGGGGAGCTGTTTTTT
TRBV2	TRBJ1-5	TRBD1	.	CASETGPKSNQPQHF	TGTGCCAGCGAGACAGGGCCCAAGTCCAATCAGCCCCAGCATTTT
TRBV6-5	TRBJ2-7	TRBD2	.	CASSPLADTYEQYF	TGTGCCAGCAGCCCACTAGCGGATACCTACGAGCAGTACTTC
TRBV7-9	TRBJ2-5	TRBD2	.	CSSSLAGAQETQYF	TGTTCCAGCAGCCTAGCGGGGGCCCAAGAGACCCAGTACTTC
TRBV2	TRBJ2-3	.	.	CASSGAPYTDTQYF	TGTGCCAGCAGTGGAGCCCCGTACACAGATACGCAGTATTTT
TRBV6-1	TRBJ2-7	TRBD2	few	CASSLSGGTYEQYF	TGTGCCAGCAGTCTTAGCGGGGGAACCTACGAGCAGTACTTC